One sample yielded the 26 T cell receptor beta chains listed below, sequenced in a study of cytomegalovirus exposure and HLA in healthy donors (dated by TCRdb to about 2017). Library method: the immunoSEQ multiplex PCR assay. A mixture of 60 forward primers for TCR Vbeta segments and 13 reverse primers for TCR Jbeta segments was used in the multiplex PCR. In its TCRdb copy, this immuneACCESS table keeps in-frame sequences only and misses some clones. Where compared with another copy, unresolved V genes explain less than half of these, and the others have no known cause. The sample table lists 95,000 to 150,000 clones, roughly 66% of them with a count of one. Clones ranked in the top ten supply about 4.4% of the sample. Specimen: PBMCs. These receptors came from a man in his sixties in good health and CMV-seropositive.

V usage is TRBV28 and J usage is TRBJ1-4, with D perhaps TRBD1 (6 bases). In germline, CDR1 is MDHEN, CDR2 SYDVKM. CDR3 length equals 14 residues. V was pared by 6 bases and J by 5 bases, with 13 bases between. The CDR3 here is CASRFDRRNEKLFF. CDR3 coding DNA: TGTGCCAGCAGATTTGACAGGAGGAATGAAAAACTGTTTTTT. Full variable domain (remainder filled in from reference TRBV28 and TRBJ1-4): DVKVTQSSRYLVKRTGEKVFLECVQDMDHENMFWYRQDPGLGLRLIYFSYDVKMKEKGDIPEGYSVSREKKERFSLILESASTNQTSMYLCASRFDRRNEKLFFGSGTQLSVL.

This clone was seen only a few times. This chain joins TRBV6-1 and TRBJ1-5; maybe TRBD1 (5 bases). Germline CDR1 is MNHNS and CDR2 is SASEGT. V lost 6 bases and J 7 bases, leaving 13 bases between the germline ends. CDR3 length: 13 residues. CDR3 nucleotides: TGTGCCAGCAGCGAACAACAGGCCCAGCCCCAGCATTTT. Residues: CASSEQQAQPQHF.

The chain links TRBV6-1 to TRBJ2-3, with D unclear. CDR3 length equals 13 residues. Per the germline V gene, CDR1 is MNHNS and CDR2 is SASEGT. Trimming removed 7 bases from V and 0 bases from J, with 8 bases in between. The CDR3 reads CASTFLSTDTQYF. The CDR3 DNA reads TGTGCCAGCACTTTTCTTAGCACAGATACGCAGTATTTT.

This chain connects TRBV2 to TRBJ2-1; D is unclear. Trimming removed 5 bases at V and 0 bases at J, with 14 bases between. CDR1 is SNHLY and CDR2 is FYNNEI in the germline V gene. The CDR3 is made up of 16 amino acids. In DNA, the CDR3 is TGTGCCAGCAGTCCACGACTCCTAAGCTCCTACAATGAGCAGTTCTTC. It encodes CASSPRLLSSYNEQFF.

This sequence joins TRBV5-1 and TRBJ1-4, with 8 bases matching TRBD1. The CDR3 spans 14 residues. Losses at the gene ends were 2 bases for V and 5 bases for J; bases not matched to a gene: 2. The V gene's germline CDR1 is SGHRS and CDR2 YFSETQ. CDR3 protein: CASSFRTGNEKLFF. The CDR3 nucleotides are TGCGCCAGCAGCTTTAGGACAGGGAATGAAAAACTGTTTTTT. Drawing the rest from reference TRBV5-1 and TRBJ1-4, the complete variable domain is KAGVTQTPRYLIKTRGQQVTLSCSPISGHRSVSWYQQTPGQGLQFLFEYFSETQRNKGNFPGRFSGRQFSNSRSEMNVSTLELGDSALYLCASSFRTGNEKLFFGSGTQLSVL.

V and J are TRBV4-1 and TRBJ2-5, with 7 bases lining up with TRBD1. This CDR3 is 15 amino acids long. Germline CDR1 and CDR2: MGHRA and YSYEKL. V was pared by 2 bases and J by 1 base, with 4 bases of the junction left unmatched. Here the CDR3 DNA reads TGCGCCAGCAGCCAATCCTGGACAGGCCAAGAGACCCAGTACTTC. This sequence encodes CASSQSWTGQETQYF.

This clone showed up just a few times. This chain joins TRBV10-3 and TRBJ2-3, with 11 bases lining up with TRBD2. From germline, CDR1 is ENHRY and CDR2 SYGVKD. V lost 6 bases to trimming and J lost 2 bases; unmatched junction nucleotides: 4. This CDR3 has 15 amino acids. The CDR3 DNA is TGTGCCATCAGAGGGACTAGCGGTTACACAGATACGCAGTATTTT. This translates into CAIRGTSGYTDTQYF.

This rearrangement joins TRBV11-2 to TRBJ2-1, with D maybe TRBD1 (6 bases). V was cut by 1 base and J by 8 bases, with 12 bases left in between. The CDR3 loop spans 14 amino acids. Germline V gene data show CDR1 as SGHAT and CDR2 as FQNNGV. CDR3 amino acids: CASSLVQGSDEQFF. The CDR3 DNA reads TGTGCCAGCAGCTTAGTCCAGGGGTCCGATGAGCAGTTCTTC.

The chain recombines TRBV4-1 with TRBJ1-1; weak D call: TRBD1 (5 bases). Trimming left V 2 bases short and J 1 base short, with 11 bases between. Germline V gene lookup returns CDR1 MGHRA and CDR2 YSYEKL. The CDR3 is 15 amino acids. CDR3 in amino acids: CASSQQTVTNTEAFF. CDR3 in DNA: TGCGCCAGCAGCCAACAGACAGTTACGAACACTGAAGCTTTCTTT.

V and J are TRBV19 and TRBJ2-5; weak D call: TRBD1 (7 bases). The germline V gene has CDR1 LNHDA and CDR2 SQIVND (reference sequence). V was trimmed by 3 bases and J by 2 bases, leaving 19 bases between them. The CDR3 is 17 residues long. The CDR3 region is CASSIFGGRTGQETQYF. The CDR3 region has the DNA TGTGCCAGTAGTATTTTCGGGGGACGGACAGGACAAGAGACCCAGTACTTC.

This clone showed up just a few times. CDR3: CASSQPSSGEETQYF. The CDR3 coding sequence is TGTGCCAGCAGCCAACCCTCCTCGGGGGAAGAGACCCAGTACTTC. The chain carries TRBV28 and TRBJ2-5; maybe TRBD2 (6 bases). The germline CDR1 and CDR2 sequences are MDHEN and SYDVKM. Trimming removed 6 bases from V and 3 bases from J, with 17 bases in between. The CDR3 runs 15 residues.

CDR3 in amino acids: CASSFRVAGDNEQFF. The DNA of the CDR3 is TGCGCCAGCAGTTTCCGGGTCGCGGGGGACAATGAGCAGTTCTTC. This chain uses TRBV5-1 with TRBJ2-1; TRBD2 aligns across 7 bases. Trimming cost V 5 bases and J 5 bases; bases outside gene matches: 10. The CDR3 is made up of 15 amino acids. CDR1 is SGHRS and CDR2 is YFSETQ in the germline V gene.

The V call is TRBV10-1, the J call TRBJ2-5, with D maybe TRBD2 (5 bases). Deletions cut 6 bases from V and 7 bases from J, with 15 bases between. The CDR3 covers 13 residues. Germline CDR1 reads WNHNN; CDR2 reads SYGVQD (reference sequence). CDR3 DNA sequence: TGCGCCAGCAGCGCCGGATGGGGAGCGACCCAGTACTTC. It is translated as CASSAGWGATQYF.

V gene TRBV6-1 combines with J gene TRBJ2-7; D possibly corresponds to TRBD2 (6 bases). The CDR3 totals 15 residues. V lost 1 base to trimming and J lost 5 bases, with 15 bases between them. The germline V gene encodes CDR1 MNHNS and CDR2 SASEGT. CDR3: CASSEGRGVGNEQYF. The CDR3 DNA reads as TGTGCCAGCAGTGAAGGGCGGGGAGTGGGAAACGAGCAGTACTTC.

This clone was detected only once. The DNA for the CDR3 is TGTGCCTGGAGCCCCAGTGATGCAACTAATGAAAAACTGTTTTTT. Translating it yields CAWSPSDATNEKLFF. The chain couples TRBV30 to TRBJ1-4; the D is unclear. CDR3 length: 15 amino acids. Trimming removed 3 bases at V and 0 bases at J, with 11 bases between. Per germline, CDR1 GTSNPN and CDR2 SVGIG (reference sequence).

This chain's CDR3 is CASNPQGEFGGYTF. The CDR3 nucleotides read TGTGCCAGCAACCCCCAGGGGGAATTCGGAGGCTACACCTTC. J is TRBJ1-2 and V is TRBV7-9; TRBD1 matches at 7 bases. The V segment lost 7 bases and the J segment 8 bases; nucleotides outside the gene matches: 13. The CDR3 totals 14 residues. In germline, CDR1 is SEHNR, CDR2 FQNEAQ (reference sequence).

The chain links TRBV9 to TRBJ2-3, with D perhaps TRBD2 (6 bases). The CDR3 length is 16 residues. CDR1 and CDR2 (germline): SGDLS, YYNGEE. Trimming stripped 3 bases from V and 2 bases from J, with 16 bases between. The CDR3 here is CASSAPRGGSTDTQYF. The CDR3 DNA reads as TGTGCCAGCAGCGCTCCACGGGGAGGTTCCACAGATACGCAGTATTTT. Together with reference TRBV9 and TRBJ2-3, the CDR3 gives the full variable domain: DSGVTQTPKHLITATGQRVTLRCSPRSGDLSVYWYQQSLDQGLQFLIQYYNGEERAKGNILERFSAQQFPDLHSELNLSSLELGDSALYFCASSAPRGGSTDTQYFGPGTRLTVL.

The chain recombines TRBV7-8 with TRBJ2-5; a possible D gene is TRBD1 (5 bases). The better agreement between TRBJ2-7 and the DNA end casts doubt on the J call. Germline V gene sequence: CDR1 SGHVS, CDR2 FQNEAQ. There are 14 residues in the CDR3. Written as DNA, the CDR3 is TGTGCCAGCAGCTTAGGGACAAGCTCCTACGAGCAGTACTTC. Protein product: CASSLGTSSYEQYF.

In regard to this clone: Compared with germline, one end of the junction differs, possibly owing to a read error. V usage is TRBV4-2 and J usage is TRBJ1-2; 10 bases line up with TRBD1. In germline, CDR1 is LGHNA, CDR2 YNFKEQ. CDR3 length: 16 amino acids. DNA of the CDR3: TGTGCCAACAGCCAAGATGGGACAGGGGCAGGCTATGGCTACACCTTC. Protein product: CANSQDGTGAGYGYTF.

In this sample, this clone turned up a few times. J is TRBJ2-5 and V is TRBV4-1; D gene unclear. This CDR3 has 14 residues. The V end lost 6 bases, the J end lost 4 bases, and 15 bases lay between the germline ends. Germline V gene sequence: CDR1 MGHRA, CDR2 YSYEKL. The CDR3 nucleotides read TGCGCCAGCAGTCCAAGTAATAGAGGAGAGACCCAGTACTTC. This encodes CASSPSNRGETQYF.

The chain couples TRBV7-8 to TRBJ2-5; D unclear. Germline loops: CDR1 SGHVS, CDR2 FQNEAQ. The CDR3 covers 14 residues. V was pared by 2 bases and J by 4 bases, with 11 bases between. The CDR3 protein is CASSLLRRRETQYF. CDR3 DNA sequence: TGTGCCAGCAGCTTACTAAGAAGAAGAGAGACCCAGTACTTC.

The genes are TRBV30 and TRBJ1-1; no firm D call. CDR1 and CDR2 (germline): GTSNPN, SVGIG (reference sequence). The CDR3 is made up of 13 amino acids. Trimming removed 4 bases at V and 0 bases at J, with 9 bases between. This CDR3 reads CAWNKGVNTEAFF. Here the CDR3 DNA reads TGTGCCTGGAACAAGGGAGTGAACACTGAAGCTTTCTTT.

The J gene is TRBJ2-1, the V gene TRBV27, with D perhaps TRBD2 (5 bases). The CDR3 extends over 14 amino acids. Germline V gene lookup returns CDR1 MNHEY and CDR2 SMNVEV (reference sequence). The V end was cut by 8 bases, the J end by 5 bases, with 16 bases between. CDR3 protein: CASLAWGTNNEQFF. The DNA for the CDR3 is TGTGCCAGCCTAGCATGGGGAACAAACAATGAGCAGTTCTTC.

The V call is TRBV10-3, the J call TRBJ1-5, with D possibly being TRBD1 (5 bases). The V end lost 2 bases, the J end lost 3 bases, and 8 bases lay between the germline ends. The CDR3 consists of 14 residues. Germline assignment: CDR1 ENHRY and CDR2 SYGVKD. The chain's CDR3 is CAISEPGSNQPQHF. The CDR3 DNA follows: TGTGCCATCAGTGAGCCAGGGTCCAATCAGCCCCAGCATTTT.

The gene calls are TRBV7-3 and TRBJ2-7; 9 bases fit TRBD2. Germline trimming cut 0 bases from V and 12 bases from J; bases unmatched to any gene: 27. This CDR3 contains 20 residues. Germline CDR1 and CDR2: SGHTA and FQGTGA. CDR3 sequence: CASSLTLKPAGGPSSAMGYF. Written as DNA, the CDR3 is TGTGCCAGCAGCTTAACGTTAAAGCCAGCGGGGGGTCCTTCCTCTGCAATGGGGTACTTC.

The V call is TRBV28, the J call TRBJ1-4, with TRBD1 matching 7 bases. CDR3 length equals 14 residues. Germline V gene lookup returns CDR1 MDHEN and CDR2 SYDVKM. V was pared by 8 bases and J by 5 bases, with 8 bases of the junction left unmatched. Written as DNA, the CDR3 is TGTGCCAGCGTACAGGGGCCCCACAATGAAAAACTGTTTTTT. This codes for CASVQGPHNEKLFF.